This T cell receptor beta chain was profiled in a study of T cell responses to AZD1222 COVID-19 vaccine. Study observations and caveats: Nearly half of spike-specific TCRs reportedly go after variant regions that carry no mutations. The repertoires were collected only after the peak T cell response. Donor demographics were predominantly white British with a female majority; clonal diversity may be underestimated. The CD4 TCRs associated with vaccination extended across spike and predominated at 160-218 and 743-854.

Trimming shortened V by 1 base and J by 4 bases, and 14 bases separated the two germline ends. Germline-derived CDR1 and CDR2 are SGDLS and YYNGEE. The CDR3 has 16 residues. For this clone: Antigen: not known.

Libraries were prepared by immunoSEQ multiplex PCR; TCRdb keeps only in-frame clonotypes and omits some of them. The sample contains tens of thousands of clones, about 92% of which appear only once. The chain couples TRBV9 to TRBJ2-2; D possibly corresponds to TRBD2 (6 bases). The source is an adult in good health. The specimen comprised peripheral blood, sampled on day 0 of AZD1222 vaccination. CDR3 in DNA: TGTGCCAGCAGCGTATTCCCGGGAGTAACCACCGGGGAGCTGTTTTTT. It specifies CASSVFPGVTTGELFF.